This T cell receptor beta chain came from a study of T-cell reconstitution after alpha-beta-depleted transplantation in children. This clonotype was seen ten or more times. Preparation of the TCRbeta library used unique molecular identifiers. TCRdb passed the PCR reads through MiXCR, listing each CDR3 protein once. The sample contains 200,000 to 250,000 distinct CDR3 sequences, 6.6% of which appear only once. The CDR3 loop spans 15 amino acids. Trimming removed 2 bases from V and 4 bases from J, with 13 bases in between. Germline lookup yields CDR1 SGHKS and CDR2 YYEKEE (reference sequence). The chain combines TRBV5-5 with TRBJ2-1; D remains unclear. The starting material was PBMCs, obtained before TCRalphabeta/CD19-depleted stem cell transplant. This TCR was sampled from a boy aged 2 to 10 with acute lymphoblastic leukemia, due to receive a stem cell transplant. CDR3 bases: TGTGCCAGCAGCTTAGGATCGGTATGGTACAATGAGCAGTTCTTC. Encoded protein: CASSLGSVWYNEQFF. Together with reference TRBV5-5 and TRBJ2-1, the CDR3 gives the full variable domain: DAGVTQSPTHLIKTRGQQVTLRCSPISGHKSVSWYQQVLGQGPQFIFQYYEKEERGRGNFPDRFSARQFPNYSSELNVNALLLGDSALYLCASSLGSVWYNEQFFGPGTRLTVL.